This T cell receptor (beta chain) emerged from a study of early T cells in non-severe SARS-CoV-2 infection. Across the study: The authors sequenced bulk RNA from unsorted whole blood, leaving chains unpaired.

This clonotype has a count of ten or more. Its antigen is unknown. Researchers attached unique molecular identifiers to individual cDNA molecules. TCRdb re-derived calls from the 5' RACE reads in MiXCR, one entry per CDR3 protein. The top ten clones hold 5.5% to 8% of a sample with 25,000 to 35,000 distinct CDR3 sequences, around 5.4% of them seen once. The CDR3 spans 15 residues. CDR1 and CDR2 (germline): SGHRS, YFSETQ. V lost 3 bases and J lost 0, with 12 bases in between. Notes on the study in general: There was a bias toward anti-spike CD8 responses in VDJdb matching, which missed private and CD4 specificities.

The V and J genes are TRBV5-1 and TRBJ2-5; D ambiguous. The sequence was obtained from an adult who was a healthcare worker with PCR-confirmed SARS-CoV-2 infection or an uninfected control (not recorded which). The sequencing sample was made of whole blood. The CDR3 reads CASSSPRTYQETQYF. The CDR3 coding sequence is TGCGCCAGCAGCTCGCCGAGGACGTACCAAGAGACCCAGTACTTC.